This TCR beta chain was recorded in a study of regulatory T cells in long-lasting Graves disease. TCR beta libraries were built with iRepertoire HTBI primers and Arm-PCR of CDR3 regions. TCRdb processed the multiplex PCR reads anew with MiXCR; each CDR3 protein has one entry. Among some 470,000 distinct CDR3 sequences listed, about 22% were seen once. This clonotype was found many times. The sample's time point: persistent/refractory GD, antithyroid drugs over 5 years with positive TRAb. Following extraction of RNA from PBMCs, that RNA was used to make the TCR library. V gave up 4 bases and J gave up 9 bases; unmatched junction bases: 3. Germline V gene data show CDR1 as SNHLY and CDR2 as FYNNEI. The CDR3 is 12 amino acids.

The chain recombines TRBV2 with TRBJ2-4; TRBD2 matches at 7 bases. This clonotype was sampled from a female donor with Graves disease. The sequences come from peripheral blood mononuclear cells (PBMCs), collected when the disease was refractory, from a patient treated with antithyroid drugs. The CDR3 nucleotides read TGTGCCAGCAGTGGGGAGGGAGGCATTCAGTACTTC. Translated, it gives CASSGEGGIQYF.